The 6 T cell receptor beta chains below come from one sample, sequenced in a study of response to subunit inactivated influenza vaccine. MiXCR, applied by TCRdb to the RT-PCR reads, yields one record per CDR3 protein. This table holds 750,000 to 850,000 distinct CDR3 sequences, less than 20% found once. Material: PBMCs from blood, obtained less than 6 days after vaccination. The receptors were sampled from a man aged 45 to 65 who received an inactivated influenza vaccine.

The J gene is TRBJ2-2, the V gene TRBV20-1, with 7 bases aligning to TRBD1. CDR3 length: 15 amino acids. With V trimmed by 2 bases and J by 4 bases, 7 bases remained unmatched. The germline V gene encodes CDR1 DFQATT and CDR2 SNEGSKA (reference sequence). The DNA of the CDR3 is TGCAGTGCTAGACAACCGGGACAGCGCACCGGGGAGCTGTTTTTT. Its translation is CSARQPGQRTGELFF.

The J gene is TRBJ1-2, the V gene TRBV20-1; D remains ambiguous. The V and J ends lost 1 base and 0 bases respectively, with 9 bases between them. This CDR3 has 14 residues. The germline CDR1 and CDR2 sequences are DFQATT and SNEGSKA (reference sequence). CDR3 sequence reads: CSARAPVTNYGYTF. CDR3 coding DNA: TGCAGTGCTAGAGCCCCAGTAACTAACTATGGCTACACCTTC.

V is TRBV21-1 and J is TRBJ2-7; the D call in the table, TRBD2, was not verified against the DNA. TRBV21-1 is reported as a pseudogene. The CDR3 extends over 14 amino acids. The CDR3 is CASSPRTEYYEQYF. In DNA, the CDR3 is TGTGCCAGCAGCCCTCGGACTGAATACTACGAGCAGTACTTC.

There are a few counts of this clonotype. The chain joins TRBV6-1 to TRBJ2-5; TRBD1 matches at 9 bases. Germline V lookup: CDR1 MNHNS, CDR2 SASEGT. The V and J ends lost 7 bases and 7 bases, in that order; junction bases with no gene match: 7. This CDR3 region has 13 residues. The CDR3 is CASTSGTGLTQYF. Written as DNA, the CDR3 is TGTGCCAGCACCTCCGGGACAGGGTTGACCCAGTACTTC.

This clonotype has a count of ten or more. The rearrangement joins TRBV29-1 to TRBJ2-5, with 9 bases identical to TRBD2. J was trimmed by 5 bases and V by 0 bases; bases with no gene match: 7. Per germline, CDR1 SQVTM and CDR2 ANQGSEA. CDR3 size: 15 residues. CDR3 protein: CSVEEDSGSLETQYF. The CDR3 DNA is TGCAGCGTTGAAGAGGATAGCGGGAGTCTCGAGACCCAGTACTTC.

This clonotype was seen only once. The rearrangement uses TRBV11-2 and TRBJ2-3, with a possible D match to TRBD1 (6 bases). The germline V and J ends were trimmed by 8 bases and 7 bases, with 19 bases remaining between them. Per the germline V gene, CDR1 is SGHAT and CDR2 is FQNNGV. CDR3 length: 14 amino acids. CDR3 loop: CASASGYTGHTQYF. The DNA for the CDR3 is TGTGCCAGCGCCTCTGGCTATACAGGGCATACGCAGTATTTT.